These 3 T cell receptor beta chains were sequenced from one sample in a study of blood T cell repertoires in COVID-19. TCRdb's copy holds only in-frame clones and misses some; the assay was immunoSEQ multiplex PCR. The sample holds roughly 230,000 clones, around 80% seen once. What was sequenced was peripheral blood. The source of these receptors is a human donor in a cohort sampled during active COVID-19.

This clone was seen once. This chain uses TRBV7-3 with TRBJ2-2; TRBD2 matches 8 bases. Germline values: CDR1 SGHTA, CDR2 FQGTGA. Trimming took 1 base from V and 4 from J; bases not matched to a gene: 23. The CDR3 spans 22 residues. DNA for the CDR3: TGTGCCAGCAGCTTAAATCCCCCCCGAGCGGGGGCTCCCTCTTTGGTCACCGGGGAGCTGTTTTTT. Translated: CASSLNPPRAGAPSLVTGELFF.

Note on this clone: Other nucleotide sequences in the sample specify the same CDR3. The chain employs TRBV3-1 (or the pseudogene TRBV3-2) and TRBJ2-3; TRBD2 matches 8 bases. The junction had 4 bases not matched to a gene; V was cut back by 4 bases and J by 1 base. Germline CDR1 and CDR2: LGHDT and YNNKEL (reference sequence). CDR3 length: 15 residues. The CDR3 region has the DNA TGTGCCAGCAGCCCCGGGGGGGGCCGCACAGATACGCAGTATTTT. It specifies CASSPGGGRTDTQYF.

The J gene is TRBJ2-1, the V gene TRBV15; TRBD2 is a possible D gene (6 bases). V shed 5 bases and J shed 9 bases, with 17 bases lying between them. The CDR3 consists of 14 residues. The germline CDR1 and CDR2 sequences are LNHNV and YYDKDF (reference sequence). The DNA of the CDR3 is TGTGCCACCAGCGGAGGGAGCAGTTTGGGTGAGCAGTTCTTC. Its translation: CATSGGSSLGEQFF.